This record looks at one T cell receptor (beta chain) sequence and its context. The target antigen is unknown. Both TRBC1 and TRBC2 were covered by a beta constant-region primer of two equimolar oligonucleotides. Ligated cDNA was amplified by four rounds of PCR with nested alpha and beta constant-region primers and SP2. Ligation attached a single-stranded oligonucleotide with a 12-nucleotide UMI and the SP2 primer to the cDNA 3' end. TCRdb used MiXCR to reprocess the UMI-ligation and nested PCR reads, holding one entry per CDR3 protein. Seen here are approximately 150,000 distinct CDR3 sequences, approximately 20% observed once, and the top ten hold 0.6% to 0.7%. The data originate from a study of naive and memory T cell subsets. Study findings and constraints: Naive repertoires, especially CD8, held a few larger clonotypes, possibly memory cells re-expressing CD45RA. Over 85% of naive TCR sequences appeared only once, unlike memory subsets.

With V trimmed by 5 bases and J by 7 bases, 4 bases remained unmatched. The CDR3 is made up of 15 amino acids. Germline CDR1 is PRHDT and CDR2 is FYEKMQ (reference sequence). The rearrangement links TRBV13 to TRBJ2-1, with 14 bases aligning to TRBD2. This clonotype originated in a human donor in good health. The sample was naive CD8+ T cells from blood. CDR3 region: CASSPGTSGRNEQFF. For the CDR3, the DNA is TGTGCCAGCAGCCCGGGGACTAGCGGGAGAAATGAGCAGTTCTTC.